This T cell receptor beta chain emerged from a study of vaccination and CD4 T cells after COVID-19 (dated by TCRdb to between 2021 and 2023). Regarding the research as a whole: Convalescent patients had a positive SARS-CoV-2 result on nasal swab PCR, and of these patients, about ten had mild disease and one had severe disease. In around 9 COVID-19 convalescent patients and a few infection-naive healthy vaccine recipients, researchers compared the spike-specific CD4+ TCR repertoire from before mRNA vaccination with the repertoire from after. For a few convalescent patients, samples were collected at an early post-vaccination timepoint (day 14) as well as at a late post-vaccination timepoint (days 161 to 241). The convalescent cohort included six males and four females, with two Hispanic individuals, seven Caucasians, two Asians and one multiracial person. For stimulating the cultures, overlapping spike peptide pools were used, derived from SARS-CoV-2 as well as from the common cold coronaviruses HCoV-NL63, HCoV-OC43 and HCoV-229E. Control cultures received a CEFX viral epitope pool as the positive control, an HIV-1 Nef peptide pool as the negative control, or no peptide. Each participant got two doses of either the Pfizer-BioNTech BNT162b2 vaccine (n=8) or the Moderna mRNA-1273 vaccine (n=2). Post-vaccine blood samples were collected a median of about 66 days after the second vaccine dose, ranging from roughly 13 to 250 days. Post-COVID blood samples from convalescent patients were collected a median of approximately 93 days after diagnosis, with a range of roughly 30 to 170 days. What the work shows at the level of the full study, not this receptor alone: Although the median number of SARS-CoV-2-reactive clonotypes went up from roughly 23 after infection to roughly 40 after vaccination, the increase was not significant. In convalescent patients, a median 86.3% of post-vaccine SARS-CoV-2-reactive clones were detected only after vaccination, and vaccine-specific priming was suggested by this finding. Only a relatively small number of convalescent patients were included in the study, and early timepoints following natural infection were not analyzed. Nearly all vaccine-specific clones in convalescent patients (304 of 307) were mono-reactive for SARS-CoV-2 spike rather than cross-reactive with common cold coronaviruses.

CDR1 is given as KGHDR and CDR2 as SFDVKD, both from the germline V gene. Spanning cysteine to phenylalanine, the CDR3 consists of 14 amino acids. Just the 42-base CDR3 DNA is kept, in frame starting at base 1. Trimming takes 7 bases from V and 5 bases from J, and the germline ends sit 16 bases apart. Details on this clonotype: Its recognized antigen is unknown. Within one base of it there is no much larger clone, and no base qualities were kept.

The library was produced with PCR. DNA from cultured CD4+ T cells underwent TCR sequencing with the Oncomine TCR Beta short-read assay at the Johns Hopkins FTIC core. The QIAamp micro DNA kit was used to extract genomic DNA from the cultured CD4+ T cells. Oncomine TCR Beta libraries made from cultured CD4+ T cells were pooled using unique dual indexes and sequenced on an Illumina iSeq 100. The original methods were these. Non-productive sequences were filtered out, and CDR3s that did not start with C, did not end with F or W, or were shorter than 7 amino acids were discarded. Antigen-specific clonotypes were identified using the MANAFEST web application through comparison of peptide-stimulated wells with reference and other culture wells. To be called positive, a clone needed an FDR below 0.05, an odds ratio above 5, and a productive frequency above 0.1% in at least two of three replicate wells. A clonotype was classed as cross-reactive if the clonotype showed significant expansion both in SARS-CoV-2 spike wells and in at least one common cold coronavirus spike condition. Levenshtein distances (stringdist) and unrooted phylogenetic trees (ape) in R version 3.6.1 were used to assess CDR3 homology. TCRdb applied fastp at Q25 and MiXCR to the public reads, then kept only in-frame beta chains. All rows with the same CDR3 protein become a single entry with the most common DNA and genes. None of the V and J calls come from the authors' own analysis; TCRdb made them. The table for this sample lists some 21,000 distinct CDR3 sequences; roughly 50% of them were counted only once. The ten largest make up around 13% of the sample.

The intended sense of this specimen's time point label: late sampling 161 to 241 days after vaccination in three convalescent patients. The treatment or condition label on this specimen signifies: roughly 10-day PBMC culture with coronavirus spike peptide pools or control peptides (ViraFEST assay). To expand antigen-specific T cells with peptide pools and then pick out the expanded clonotypes through TCR sequencing, the study relied on the ViraFEST assay. The positive SARS-CoV-2 PCR tests of the convalescent patients were dated from March to December 2020, before the Alpha, Beta and Delta variants emerged in the United States. Over 1.5 million PBMCs per well were cultured in IMDM with approximately 5.5% human AB serum and 9 to 10 IU/ml IL-2, plus 10 ug/ml peptide pools. On days 3 and 7, half of the culture medium was replaced with fresh IL-2-containing medium. After 9 to 11 days of culture, CD4+ T cells were isolated by negative selection with the EasySep CD4+ T cell isolation kit. PBMCs were separated from whole blood using Ficoll-Paque Plus gradient centrifugation and then either used fresh or cryopreserved at -140C. Triplicate wells were generally used for each culture condition.

The source is a human donor who had recovered from COVID-19. The V and J segments used are TRBV24-1 and TRBJ2-5, with a tentative D gene TRBD1 over 6 matching bases. The sample consisted of CD4+ T cells from blood, cultured in vitro, taken about 7 months after SARS-CoV-2 vaccination. The nucleotides are TGTGCCACCAGGGACAGCCAGACGGGGGAGACCCAGTACTTC. This yields the protein CATRDSQTGETQYF.